This TCR beta chain was sequenced for a study of blood T cell repertoires in COVID-19. Germline V gene data show CDR1 as MNHEY and CDR2 as SMNVEV (reference sequence). This CDR3 comprises 14 residues. V was shortened by 3 bases and J by 5 bases, with 10 bases between the two germline ends. TCRdb keeps only in-frame clones here, not all; method: immunoSEQ multiplex PCR. The table has 20,000 or so clones, approximately 88% seen once. The J gene is TRBJ2-2, the V gene TRBV27; no firm D call. This TCR derives from a human donor in a cohort sampled during active COVID-19. Sequenced: peripheral blood. The CDR3 region is CASSFGVLTGELFF. In nucleotides, the CDR3 is TGTGCCAGCAGTTTCGGAGTTTTGACCGGGGAGCTGTTTTTT.